Listed below are T cell receptor beta chains from one sample, sequenced in a study of radiation and T cells in renal cell carcinoma. Produced via immunoSEQ multiplex PCR; TCRdb's table is partial and in-frame only. The sample lists about 18,000 clones, less than 65% occurring once. The source material was tumor tissue, sampled from a patient whose treatment included radiotherapy and nephrectomy. The receptors originated from a man aged 50 to 60 with renal cell carcinoma. CDR3s include the opening cysteine and the closing phenylalanine or tryptophan. A D gene is named only where the DNA matches it firmly. Clone size appears in some rows only: once, few, many, or a class for an expanded clone.

CDR3aa: CASSVAGTAPGETQYF
CDR3nt: TGTGCCAGCAGCGTAGCGGGGACAGCCCCGGGAGAGACCCAGTACTTC
j_gene: TRBJ2-5
v_gene: TRBV9
abundance: few
d_gene: TRBD1

CDR3aa: CASSARPLGQQVTYEQYF
CDR3nt: TGTGCCAGTAGTGCCAGACCTCTGGGACAGCAAGTAACTTACGAGCAGTACTTC
j_gene: TRBJ2-7
v_gene: TRBV19
abundance: NA
d_gene: TRBD1

CDR3aa: CASSQDKTGSYEQYF
CDR3nt: TGCGCCAGCAGCCAAGATAAGACAGGGTCCTACGAGCAGTACTTC
j_gene: TRBJ2-7
v_gene: TRBV4-3
abundance: NA
d_gene: TRBD1

CDR3aa: CATSTTTGGNEKLFF
CDR3nt: TGTGCCACCAGCACCACGACAGGGGGGAATGAAAAACTGTTTTTT
j_gene: TRBJ1-4
v_gene: TRBV15
abundance: NA
d_gene: TRBD1

CDR3aa: CASSVDSAGGYGYTF
CDR3nt: TGTGCCAGCAGCGTAGACAGTGCCGGCGGCTATGGCTACACCTTC
j_gene: TRBJ1-2
v_gene: TRBV9
abundance: few
d_gene: NA

CDR3aa: CASSLGGEGTYEQYF
CDR3nt: TGTGCCAGCAGCTTAGGGGGCGAAGGGACCTACGAGCAGTACTTC
j_gene: TRBJ2-7
v_gene: TRBV11-3
abundance: NA
d_gene: NA

CDR3aa: CASSPRGGEQYF
CDR3nt: TGTGCCAGCAGCCCCAGGGGAGGGGAGCAGTACTTC
j_gene: TRBJ2-7
v_gene: TRBV7-8
abundance: few
d_gene: NA

CDR3aa: CASSQETASNQPQHF
CDR3nt: TGTGCCAGCAGTCAAGAGACAGCGAGCAATCAGCCCCAGCATTTT
j_gene: TRBJ1-5
v_gene: TRBV6-6
abundance: NA
d_gene: NA

CDR3aa: CASSQARASGGENNEQFF
CDR3nt: TGCGCCAGCAGCCAAGCCCGAGCTAGCGGGGGAGAGAACAATGAGCAGTTCTTC
j_gene: TRBJ2-1
v_gene: TRBV4-1
abundance: NA
d_gene: TRBD2

CDR3aa: CASSLRLAGASGEQYF
CDR3nt: TGCGCCAGCAGCTTGAGACTAGCGGGTGCCTCGGGCGAGCAGTACTTC
j_gene: TRBJ2-7
v_gene: TRBV5-1
abundance: few
d_gene: TRBD2

CDR3aa: CASSTRNRGFQEKLFF
CDR3nt: TGCGCCAGCAGCACACGAAACAGGGGGTTTCAGGAAAAACTGTTTTTT
j_gene: TRBJ1-4
v_gene: TRBV4-1
abundance: once
d_gene: TRBD1

CDR3aa: CSGGTSGDLNIQYF
CDR3nt: TGCAGCGGGGGGACTTCAGGGGATTTAAACATTCAGTACTTC
j_gene: TRBJ2-4
v_gene: TRBV29-1
abundance: NA
d_gene: NA

CDR3aa: CASSSSRSSGETQYF
CDR3nt: TGCGCCAGCAGCTCCTCTCGGTCTAGCGGGGAGACCCAGTACTTC
j_gene: TRBJ2-5
v_gene: TRBV5-1
abundance: NA
d_gene: TRBD2

CDR3aa: CASSGGRNTQYF
CDR3nt: TGTGCCAGCAGTGGAGGAAGAAATACGCAGTATTTT
j_gene: TRBJ2-3
v_gene: TRBV2
abundance: NA
d_gene: NA

CDR3aa: CASSGVNPPSETQYF
CDR3nt: TGTGCCAGCAGCGGTGTAAACCCCCCAAGTGAGACCCAGTACTTC
j_gene: TRBJ2-5
v_gene: TRBV6-1
abundance: NA
d_gene: NA

CDR3aa: CASSTPGGETQYF
CDR3nt: TGTGCCAGCAGTACACCCGGGGGGGAGACCCAGTACTTC
j_gene: TRBJ2-5
v_gene: TRBV11-1
abundance: many
d_gene: TRBD2

CDR3aa: CASSSEGGGNTGELFF
CDR3nt: TGTGCCAGCAGTTCCGAGGGCGGGGGGAACACCGGGGAGCTGTTTTTT
j_gene: TRBJ2-2
v_gene: TRBV2
abundance: NA
d_gene: TRBD2

CDR3aa: CASSLRDQPQHF
CDR3nt: TGTGCCAGCAGCTTACGGGATCAGCCCCAGCATTTT
j_gene: TRBJ1-5
v_gene: TRBV13
abundance: NA
d_gene: NA

CDR3aa: CASRGTGGANTGELFF
CDR3nt: TGCGCCAGCAGAGGGACAGGGGGCGCGAACACCGGGGAGCTGTTTTTT
j_gene: TRBJ2-2
v_gene: TRBV4-1
abundance: few
d_gene: TRBD1

CDR3aa: CASSLVGLAGGNEQFF
CDR3nt: TGTGCCAGCAGCTTAGTAGGGCTAGCGGGGGGTAATGAGCAGTTCTTC
j_gene: TRBJ2-1
v_gene: TRBV11-2
abundance: NA
d_gene: TRBD2

CDR3aa: CASSVGRGLGGYTF
CDR3nt: TGTGCCAGCAGCGTAGGAAGGGGTTTAGGGGGCTACACCTTC
j_gene: TRBJ1-2
v_gene: TRBV9
abundance: large
d_gene: NA

CDR3aa: CASSPIGRPDYGYTF
CDR3nt: TGCGCCAGCAGCCCGATCGGGCGCCCAGACTATGGCTACACCTTC
j_gene: TRBJ1-2
v_gene: TRBV4-1
abundance: few
d_gene: NA

CDR3aa: CAISEVRQETQYF
CDR3nt: TGTGCCATCAGTGAGGTCCGACAAGAGACCCAGTACTTC
j_gene: TRBJ2-5
v_gene: TRBV10-3
abundance: few
d_gene: NA

CDR3aa: CASSLGTLSGTGSQYF
CDR3nt: TGCGCCAGCAGCTTAGGTACTTTGTCGGGTACGGGGAGCCAGTACTTC
j_gene: TRBJ2-5
v_gene: TRBV5-1
abundance: NA
d_gene: NA

CDR3aa: CASSRSGSSYEQYF
CDR3nt: TGTGCCAGCAGCCGTAGCGGGAGCTCCTACGAGCAGTACTTC
j_gene: TRBJ2-7
v_gene: TRBV27
abundance: NA
d_gene: TRBD2

CDR3aa: CASSLASRDEQYF
CDR3nt: TGTGCCAGCAGCTTGGCCTCGAGGGACGAGCAGTACTTC
j_gene: TRBJ2-7
v_gene: TRBV5-5
abundance: NA
d_gene: NA

CDR3aa: CASSPRLAGPYEQYF
CDR3nt: TGTGCTAGCAGCCCCAGACTAGCGGGACCCTACGAGCAGTACTTC
j_gene: TRBJ2-7
v_gene: TRBV7-7
abundance: few
d_gene: TRBD2

CDR3aa: CASSVGDFPYNEQFF
CDR3nt: TGTGCCAGCAGCGTAGGGGACTTCCCCTACAATGAGCAGTTCTTC
j_gene: TRBJ2-1
v_gene: TRBV9
abundance: once
d_gene: NA

CDR3aa: CAIRLGQGPYEQYF
CDR3nt: TGTGCCATCAGACTAGGACAGGGACCCTACGAGCAGTACTTC
j_gene: TRBJ2-7
v_gene: TRBV10-3
abundance: medium-sized
d_gene: TRBD1

CDR3aa: CASTRGVTDQPQHF
CDR3nt: TGTGCCAGCACCCGAGGGGTTACTGACCAGCCCCAGCATTTT
j_gene: TRBJ1-5
v_gene: TRBV28
abundance: NA
d_gene: NA

CDR3aa: CASSVSLAGPGELFF
CDR3nt: TGTGCCAGCAGCGTAAGTCTAGCGGGACCCGGGGAGCTGTTTTTT
j_gene: TRBJ2-2
v_gene: TRBV9
abundance: NA
d_gene: TRBD2

CDR3aa: CASSQDPQGSFAKNIQYF
CDR3nt: TGCGCCAGCAGCCAAGACCCCCAGGGATCCTTTGCCAAAAACATTCAGTACTTC
j_gene: TRBJ2-4
v_gene: TRBV4-3
abundance: NA
d_gene: NA

CDR3aa: CASSSGYQETQYF
CDR3nt: TGTGCCAGCAGCTCAGGTTACCAAGAGACCCAGTACTTC
j_gene: TRBJ2-5
v_gene: TRBV7-2
abundance: NA
d_gene: NA

CDR3aa: CASSPGQGVRGQYF
CDR3nt: TGTGCCAGCAGCCCTGGACAGGGGGTCAGAGGGCAGTACTTC
j_gene: TRBJ2-7
v_gene: TRBV9
abundance: NA
d_gene: TRBD1

CDR3aa: CASSLGPGGGNSPLHF
CDR3nt: TGCGCCAGCAGCTTGGGACCTGGGGGGGGGAATTCACCCCTCCACTTT
j_gene: TRBJ1-6
v_gene: TRBV5-1
abundance: NA
d_gene: NA

CDR3aa: CASSPDQNQPQHF
CDR3nt: TGTGCCAGCAGTCCGGACCAGAATCAGCCCCAGCATTTT
j_gene: TRBJ1-5
v_gene: TRBV28
abundance: NA
d_gene: NA

CDR3aa: CASSLRILGERPGNTIYF
CDR3nt: TGTGCCAGCAGTTTAAGAATTCTGGGGGAAAGGCCTGGAAACACCATATATTTT
j_gene: TRBJ1-3
v_gene: TRBV28
abundance: NA
d_gene: NA

CDR3aa: CASSLARNMNTEAFF
CDR3nt: TGCGCCAGCAGCTTGGCCCGCAACATGAACACTGAAGCTTTCTTT
j_gene: TRBJ1-1
v_gene: TRBV5-1
abundance: NA
d_gene: NA

CDR3aa: CASSMRAASEQYF
CDR3nt: TGTGCCAGTAGTATGCGGGCCGCCTCCGAGCAGTACTTC
j_gene: TRBJ2-7
v_gene: TRBV19
abundance: NA
d_gene: NA

CDR3aa: CASSYAADGSPLHF
CDR3nt: TGTGCCAGCAGTTACGCTGCAGATGGTTCACCCCTCCACTTT
j_gene: TRBJ1-6
v_gene: TRBV6-5
abundance: few
d_gene: NA

CDR3aa: CASSFSGGRNSPLHF
CDR3nt: TGTGCCAGCAGCTTCTCGGGCGGGAGGAATTCACCCCTCCACTTT
j_gene: TRBJ1-6
v_gene: TRBV7-9
abundance: NA
d_gene: NA

CDR3aa: CASPTDLNEKLFF
CDR3nt: TGTGCCAGCCCCACGGACCTTAATGAAAAACTGTTTTTT
j_gene: TRBJ1-4
v_gene: TRBV11-2
abundance: few
d_gene: NA

CDR3aa: CASSVPGGNEQFF
CDR3nt: TGTGCCAGCAGTGTCCCGGGGGGGAATGAGCAGTTCTTC
j_gene: TRBJ2-1
v_gene: TRBV25-1
abundance: NA
d_gene: TRBD2

CDR3aa: CASGLGNTGSGNTIYF
CDR3nt: TGTGCTAGTGGTTTGGGAAATACAGGTTCGGGAAACACCATATATTTT
j_gene: TRBJ1-3
v_gene: TRBV12-5
abundance: NA
d_gene: NA

CDR3aa: CASSQDLRRANTEAFF
CDR3nt: TGCGCCAGCAGCCAAGATTTACGGAGGGCGAACACTGAAGCTTTCTTT
j_gene: TRBJ1-1
v_gene: TRBV4-1
abundance: NA
d_gene: NA

CDR3aa: CASKPGGTANTGELFF
CDR3nt: TGTGCCAGCAAGCCCGGAGGGACCGCCAACACCGGGGAGCTGTTTTTT
j_gene: TRBJ2-2
v_gene: TRBV9
abundance: few
d_gene: NA